This T cell receptor beta chain was obtained from a study of identical twins. TCRdb processed the 5' RACE reads anew with MiXCR; each CDR3 protein has one entry. Of roughly 250,000 distinct CDR3 sequences in the sample, 11% to 15% are singletons; the top ten hold 7% to 9%. The CDR3 loop spans 22 amino acids. V was clipped by 3 bases and J by 7 bases; unmatched bases: 23. The germline gives CDR1 SNHLY, CDR2 FYNNEI. Sequenced material: memory (CD45RO+) T cells sorted from blood. V gene TRBV2 combines with J gene TRBJ2-1; 14 bases fit TRBD2. This receptor was obtained from a woman aged 18-29 years in good health. The CDR3 DNA follows: TGTGCCAGCAGTGATGAGGGTTGGACAGGGGGTCTGACTAGCGGGGGGGCGAATGAGCAGTTCTTC. Its protein is CASSDEGWTGGLTSGGANEQFF.